This passage covers 8 T cell receptor beta chains from one sample sequenced in a study of T-cell memory formation after mild COVID-19. Using its own MiXCR run on the 5' RACE reads, TCRdb lists one record per CDR3 protein. Of approximately 300,000 distinct CDR3 sequences in the sample, about a sixth were seen once. The source material was PBMCs or a T cell subset sorted from them (not recorded which). The origin of the receptors is a man younger than 30 who had mild COVID-19 (a few samples of this study predate the infection). Cell type and time point are not known.

This clonotype was seen only a few times. The V and J genes are TRBV6-5 and TRBJ1-1; maybe TRBD1 (6 bases). The CDR3 is 14 amino acids. Trimming cost V 5 bases and J 6 bases, with 16 bases left between them. Germline V CDR1 and CDR2: MNHEY, SVGAGI. The CDR3 here is CASSPIDRKSEAFF. CDR3 sequence (DNA): TGTGCCAGCAGTCCAATTGACAGGAAGTCTGAAGCTTTCTTT.

The V call is TRBV4-1, the J call TRBJ2-1; TRBD1 is a possible D gene (6 bases). The CDR3 runs to 14 residues. Germline V lookup: CDR1 MGHRA, CDR2 YSYEKL. V was shortened by 2 bases and J by 8 bases, with 13 bases between the two germline ends. The CDR3 is CASSQTGSWDEQFF. The CDR3 DNA follows: TGCGCCAGCAGCCAAACAGGGTCATGGGATGAGCAGTTCTTC.

This clonotype was seen only a few times. The chain uses TRBV5-1 and TRBJ1-6, with D perhaps matching TRBD1 (5 bases). The CDR3 covers 13 residues. Germline lookup yields CDR1 SGHRS and CDR2 YFSETQ. Trimming took 2 bases from V and 9 from J, leaving 9 bases between them. The CDR3 nucleotides read TGCGCCAGCAGCTTTGGGGGGAGTTCACCCCTCCACTTT. Translation: CASSFGGSSPLHF.

This rearrangement joins TRBV7-3 to TRBJ2-1; the D is unclear. Trimming took 1 base from V and 0 from J, leaving 7 bases between them. Germline V CDR1 and CDR2: SGHTA, FQGTGA. CDR3 length equals 15 residues. The CDR3 nucleotides are TGTGCCAGCAGCTTAAGCGCTAACTCCTACAATGAGCAGTTCTTC. It codes for CASSLSANSYNEQFF.

There are many counts of this clonotype. The V call is TRBV7-9, the J call TRBJ2-5; D is ambiguous. There are 12 residues in the CDR3. Trimming pared 5 bases from V and 5 bases from J, leaving 9 bases between. Germline-derived CDR1 and CDR2 are SEHNR and FQNEAQ (reference sequence). CDR3 bases: TGTGCCAGCAGCCCAACGTGGGAGACCCAGTACTTC. Its protein is CASSPTWETQYF.

This clonotype was found a few times. V gene TRBV6-6 combines with J gene TRBJ2-2, with a tentative D call TRBD2 (6 bases). CDR3 length: 15 amino acids. Trimming left V 7 bases short and J 1 base short, with 13 bases between. Germline lookup yields CDR1 MNHNY and CDR2 SVGAGI (reference sequence). For the CDR3, the DNA is TGTGCCAGCACCACCTTGGGGGGGAACACCGGGGAGCTGTTTTTT. As protein: CASTTLGGNTGELFF.

This clonotype was picked up a small number of times. The chain is built from TRBV4-1 and TRBJ2-7, with unresolved D. The CDR3 is made up of 15 amino acids. Trimming stripped 1 base from V and 0 bases from J, with 10 bases between. The germline CDR1 and CDR2 sequences are MGHRA and YSYEKL. CDR3 in amino acids: CASSQGNRGSYEQYF. The DNA for the CDR3 is TGCGCCAGCAGCCAAGGTAACAGAGGCTCCTACGAGCAGTACTTC.

Only one count was recorded for this clonotype. The chain has TRBV6-6 and TRBJ1-6; D remains unclear. Germline CDR1 and CDR2: MNHNY and SVGAGI (reference sequence). This CDR3 has 15 amino acids. V was pared by 2 bases and J by 3 bases, with 8 bases between. In nucleotides, the CDR3 is TGTGCCAGCAGTTACAGCAGTCACTATAATTCACCCCTCCACTTT. Translation: CASSYSSHYNSPLHF.